This is a list of T cell receptor beta chains from one sample in a study of blood T cell repertoires in COVID-19. Sequencing used immunoSEQ multiplex PCR; TCRdb keeps in-frame clones, though not all of them. The sample yields approximately 150,000 clones, 70% to 90% seen once. Specimen: peripheral blood. Receptor source: a man aged 40-49 years with acute or convalescent COVID-19. Each CDR3 is given with its conserved first and last residue. A D gene is named only where the DNA matches it firmly. Size is stated for part of the rows, as once, few or many counts, or as a class when the clone is expanded.

CDR3aa	CDR3nt	d_gene	v_gene	abundance	j_gene
CASSQDPGLAFSPYEQYF	TGTGCCAGCAGCCAAGATCCGGGACTAGCTTTTAGCCCCTACGAGCAGTACTTC	TRBD2	TRBV3-1/TRBV3-2	.	TRBJ2-7
CASSKKAAGGSSSYNEQFF	TGTGCCAGCAGCAAGAAAGCGGCGGGGGGATCGAGCTCCTACAATGAGCAGTTCTTC	TRBD2	TRBV7-9	.	TRBJ2-1
CATSESSADTQYF	TGTGCCACCAGTGAATCTAGCGCAGATACGCAGTATTTT	.	TRBV24-1	.	TRBJ2-3
CASSLRTQETQYF	TGTGCCAGCAGCCTTAGAACTCAAGAGACCCAGTACTTC	.	TRBV12-3/TRBV12-4	.	TRBJ2-5
CASSLLGTGDSPLHF	TGTGCCAGCAGCCTCCTCGGGACAGGGGATTCACCCCTCCACTTT	TRBD1	TRBV7-2	.	TRBJ1-6
CASSLAEGTYEQYF	TGTGCCAGCAGCTTAGCCGAGGGAACCTACGAGCAGTACTTC	.	TRBV7-8	.	TRBJ2-7
CASSLTGIAGNTIYF	TGTGCCAGCAGCCTTACCGGGATCGCTGGAAACACCATATATTTT	.	TRBV11-2	.	TRBJ1-3
CASTRDRGDGYTF	TGTGCCAGCACTCGCGACAGGGGGGATGGCTACACCTTC	TRBD1	TRBV6-5	.	TRBJ1-2
CASSTGRGETQYF	TGTGCCAGTAGTACCGGCCGGGGGGAGACCCAGTACTTC	.	TRBV19	once	TRBJ2-5
CASSVRSGGADEQFF	TGTGCCAGCAGCGTCCGTAGCGGGGGGGCCGATGAGCAGTTCTTC	TRBD2	TRBV5-4	.	TRBJ2-1
CASSELRDRGIFSYTF	TGTGCCAGCAGTGAATTAAGGGACAGGGGGATATTTAGCTACACCTTC	TRBD1	TRBV25-1	.	TRBJ1-2
CASSQQETQYF	TGTGCCAGCAGCCAACAAGAGACCCAGTACTTC	.	TRBV12-3/TRBV12-4	.	TRBJ2-5
CASSKTSSDSINYEQYF	TGCGCCAGCAGCAAGACTAGCTCCGATTCAATTAACTACGAGCAGTACTTC	TRBD2	TRBV5-1	.	TRBJ2-7
CAISESMSGNTGELFF	TGTGCCATCAGTGAGTCGATGAGCGGGAACACCGGGGAGCTGTTTTTT	.	TRBV10-3	.	TRBJ2-2
CASSSPGGHTEAFF	TGTGCCAGCAGTTCCCCAGGGGGGCACACTGAAGCTTTCTTT	TRBD1	TRBV6-5	once	TRBJ1-1
CASSGGTSGRETQYF	TGTGCCAGCAGCGGGGGGACTAGCGGGAGGGAGACCCAGTACTTC	TRBD2	TRBV5-5	.	TRBJ2-5
CAWSVQGSGYTF	TGTGCCTGGAGTGTACAGGGGTCTGGCTACACCTTC	TRBD1	TRBV30	.	TRBJ1-2
CASTEQGNEQYF	TGTGCCAGCACCGAACAGGGAAACGAGCAGTACTTC	.	TRBV6-5	.	TRBJ2-7
CASSHGDSRVPPQHF	TGTGCCAGCAGCCACGGAGACAGCCGGGTCCCGCCCCAGCATTTT	.	TRBV3-1/TRBV3-2	.	TRBJ1-5
CASSAQAGEKLFF	TGCGCCAGCAGTGCCCAGGCGGGGGAAAAACTGTTTTTT	.	TRBV10-2	once	TRBJ1-4
CASSLSGGAADTQYF	TGCGCCAGCAGCCTCAGCGGGGGGGCAGCAGATACGCAGTATTTT	TRBD2	TRBV4-1	.	TRBJ2-3
CASSSQDRAHGNTIYF	TGTGCCAGCAGCTCTCAGGACAGGGCCCATGGAAACACCATATATTTT	TRBD1	TRBV7-9	.	TRBJ1-3
CASSEGRGFNQPQHF	TGTGCCAGCAGCGAGGGTAGAGGGTTCAATCAGCCCCAGCATTTT	.	TRBV5-8	.	TRBJ1-5
CASSRQGSTEAFF	TGTGCCAGCAGCCGCCAGGGGTCCACTGAAGCTTTCTTT	.	TRBV3-1/TRBV3-2	few	TRBJ1-1
CASFGGGVSSGNTIYF	TGTGCCAGCTTTGGAGGAGGGGTCTCTTCTGGAAACACCATATATTTT	.	TRBV28	.	TRBJ1-3
CASSGPAGGATGELFF	TGTGCCAGCAGCGGCCCGGCCGGGGGGGCCACCGGGGAGCTGTTTTTT	TRBD2	TRBV9	few	TRBJ2-2
CASSPGQGSNYGYTF	TGTGCCAGCTCACCCGGACAGGGCTCCAACTATGGCTACACCTTC	TRBD1	TRBV18	.	TRBJ1-2
CASSTNPWTGSNQPQHF	TGTGCCAGTAGTACCAACCCCTGGACAGGTAGCAATCAGCCCCAGCATTTT	TRBD1	TRBV19	.	TRBJ1-5
CASGVGREGGYTF	TGTGCCAGCGGTGTTGGGAGGGAGGGTGGCTACACCTTC	.	TRBV10-3	once	TRBJ1-2
CASKPSGANTEAFF	TGTGCCAGTAAACCCAGCGGAGCGAACACTGAAGCTTTCTTT	.	TRBV19	.	TRBJ1-1
CASSTGQGPNYGYTF	TGTGCCAGCAGCACCGGACAGGGGCCGAACTATGGCTACACCTTC	TRBD1	TRBV9	.	TRBJ1-2
CATSSPTGSNEAFF	TGTGCCACCAGCAGCCCCACAGGGAGTAACGAAGCTTTCTTT	.	TRBV15	.	TRBJ1-1
CASSTGEGYHEQYF	TGTGCCAGCAGCACCGGGGAGGGGTACCACGAGCAGTACTTC	TRBD2	TRBV5-4	.	TRBJ2-7
CSVGTDTDTQYF	TGCAGCGTTGGGACAGACACAGATACGCAGTATTTT	.	TRBV29-1	.	TRBJ2-3
CASGTAYSNQPQHF	TGTGCCAGCGGGACAGCATATAGCAATCAGCCCCAGCATTTT	TRBD1	TRBV2	.	TRBJ1-5
CASSQDRAGSLSSGANVLTF	TGTGCCAGCAGCCAAGATCGTGCAGGGTCGCTGAGCTCTGGGGCCAACGTCCTGACTTTC	.	TRBV4-2	once	TRBJ2-6
CASSQDAPGGNSPLHF	TGTGCCAGCAGCCAAGATGCCCCAGGGGGAAATTCACCCCTCCACTTT	TRBD1	TRBV14	.	TRBJ1-6
CASSIDKSSYGYTF	TGTGCCAGTAGTATCGACAAGTCGAGCTATGGCTACACCTTC	.	TRBV19	.	TRBJ1-2
CASSLSQGSGYTF	TGTGCCAGCAGTTTATCACAGGGCAGCGGCTACACCTTC	.	TRBV28	.	TRBJ1-2
CASSSRGLRTDTQYF	TGCGCCAGCAGCTCCAGGGGATTGCGGACAGATACGCAGTATTTT	.	TRBV5-1	.	TRBJ2-3
CASSPRGTGQYGYTF	TGTGCCAGCAGCCCAAGAGGTACAGGGCAGTATGGCTACACCTTC	.	TRBV11-1	.	TRBJ1-2
CASSFVPGENYEQYF	TGCGCCAGCAGCTTTGTCCCGGGGGAGAACTACGAGCAGTACTTC	.	TRBV5-1	.	TRBJ2-7
CASSLYGNQPQHF	TGTGCCAGCAGCTTATACGGTAATCAGCCCCAGCATTTT	.	TRBV13	.	TRBJ1-5
CASSLDQTNQPQHF	TGTGCCAGCAGCTTGGACCAAACAAATCAGCCCCAGCATTTT	.	TRBV5-5	.	TRBJ1-5
CASRRGGPDTDTQYF	TGTGCCAGCAGACGGGGGGGCCCGGACACAGATACGCAGTATTTT	TRBD2	TRBV7-9	.	TRBJ2-3